These 26 T cell receptor beta chains originate from one sample sequenced in a study of cytomegalovirus exposure and HLA in healthy donors. PCR primers comprised 60 Vbeta and 13 Jbeta primers. The data were produced by immunoSEQ multiplex PCR, yet TCRdb's version contains in-frame clones alone and is incomplete. Among roughly 100,000 clones, 71% were seen once, and the ten largest hold roughly 2.8%. The sequenced material came from PBMCs. These receptors were taken from a female donor in good health and CMV-seronegative.

The chain has TRBV7-9 and TRBJ2-5, with 12 bases fitting TRBD2. Germline-derived CDR1 and CDR2 are SEHNR and FQNEAQ (reference sequence). After removal of 11 bases from V and 4 bases from J, the junction contained 11 bases not matched to a gene. The CDR3 has 15 residues. CDR3 region: CAGKTSGGSGETQYF. The CDR3 DNA is TGTGCCGGAAAGACTAGCGGGGGTAGTGGAGAGACCCAGTACTTC.

This clone was observed once. The chain combines TRBV5-1 with TRBJ2-7; 7 nucleotides match TRBD1. Germline loops: CDR1 SGHRS, CDR2 YFSETQ. V dropped 1 base and J dropped 3; count of bases not matched to a gene: 7. The CDR3 runs 15 residues. The CDR3 here is CASSLTGTDRYEQYF. As DNA, the CDR3 is TGCGCCAGCAGCTTGACCGGGACAGACCGCTACGAGCAGTACTTC.

The rearrangement links TRBV30 to TRBJ2-1; 10 bases are a match to TRBD2. V shed 7 bases and J 7 bases; nucleotides not matched to a gene: 13. The germline V gene has CDR1 GTSNPN and CDR2 SVGIG (reference sequence). This CDR3 region has 15 residues. Here the CDR3 reads CASNNLAGVGNEQFF. The CDR3 DNA reads as TGTGCCTCCAATAACCTAGCGGGAGTCGGGAATGAGCAGTTCTTC.

This rearrangement joins TRBV30 to TRBJ1-2; D unresolved. The CDR3 length is 15 residues. V shed 0 bases and J shed 4 bases, with 15 bases lying between them. Germline V gene data show CDR1 as GTSNPN and CDR2 as SVGIG (reference sequence). The CDR3 region is CAWSVPGGPGYGYTF. CDR3 coding DNA: TGTGCCTGGAGTGTACCCGGAGGGCCGGGCTATGGCTACACCTTC.

The chain joins TRBV29-1 to TRBJ2-1, with D uncertain. CDR3 length equals 12 residues. The V gene lost 1 base and the J gene lost 10 bases, with 11 bases spanning the gap. Per the germline V gene, CDR1 is SQVTM and CDR2 is ANQGSEA. CDR3 loop: CSVEASNPEQFF. The CDR3 DNA follows: TGCAGCGTTGAAGCCAGTAATCCCGAGCAGTTCTTC.

The chain is built from TRBV4-2 and TRBJ2-1; TRBD1 is a possible D gene (8 bases). Germline lookup yields CDR1 LGHNA and CDR2 YNFKEQ. The CDR3 runs 14 residues. V shed 3 bases and J shed 12 bases, with 18 bases lying between them. The CDR3 DNA sequence: TGTGCCAGCAGCCAGGTTGAGCGGGGACAGGTGCAGTTCTTC. It codes for CASSQVERGQVQFF.

The rearrangement links TRBV7-6 to TRBJ2-3, with a weak D call TRBD2 (6 bases). CDR3 length: 15 amino acids. The germline gives CDR1 SGHVS, CDR2 FNYEAQ. The germline V and J ends were trimmed by 4 bases and 5 bases, with 16 bases remaining between them. The CDR3 region has the DNA TGTGCCAGCAGCTCGCCGGGACTCAAGGGAGATACGCAGTATTTT. Encoded protein: CASSSPGLKGDTQYF.

CDR3 region: CASSPGLAGVRDTQYF. In DNA form, the CDR3 reads TGTGCCAGCAGTCCGGGACTAGCGGGAGTGCGGGATACGCAGTATTTT. This sequence joins TRBV2 and TRBJ2-3, with 14 positions matching TRBD2. The junction had 7 bases not matched to a gene; V was cut back by 5 bases and J by 6 bases. This CDR3 spans 16 amino acids. Germline V gene sequence: CDR1 SNHLY, CDR2 FYNNEI. The variable domain in full, completed from reference TRBV2 and TRBJ2-3, reads EPEVTQTPSHQVTQMGQEVILRCVPISNHLYFYWYRQILGQKVEFLVSFYNNEISEKSEIFDDQFSVERPDGSNFTLKIRSTKLEDSAMYFCASSPGLAGVRDTQYFGPGTRLTVL.

The CDR3: CASSLDAGGYNEQFF. Written as DNA, the CDR3 is TGTGCCAGCAGCTTGGACGCGGGAGGGTACAATGAGCAGTTCTTC. The chain links TRBV5-4 to TRBJ2-1; the match to TRBD2 covers 9 bases. The CDR3 covers 15 residues. After removal of 0 bases from V and 4 bases from J, the junction contained 2 bases not matched to a gene. CDR1 is SGHNT and CDR2 is YYREEE in the germline V gene (reference sequence).

The V call is TRBV7-2, the J call TRBJ2-7, with D maybe TRBD1 (7 bases). Per the germline V gene, CDR1 is SGHTA and CDR2 is FQGNSA. With 5 bases removed from V and 4 bases from J, the gap between germline ends came to 15 bases. The CDR3 runs 14 residues. For the CDR3, the DNA is TGTGCCAGCAGCCTCAGGGGGGTAGGGTACGAGCAGTACTTC. This gives the protein CASSLRGVGYEQYF.

The chain joins TRBV5-7 to TRBJ2-1; 11 bases are a match to TRBD2. TRBV5-7 is an ORF; its function is uncertain. V gave up 4 bases and J gave up 0 bases; unmatched junction bases: 9. This CDR3 spans 18 amino acids. For the CDR3, the DNA is TGTGCCAGCAGCCCCCGACTAGCGGGACCCCCCTCCTACAATGAGCAGTTCTTC. This codes for CASSPRLAGPPSYNEQFF.

The rearrangement links TRBV29-1 to TRBJ2-2; TRBD2 might be the D (6 bases). The germline gives CDR1 SQVTM, CDR2 ANQGSEA. The CDR3 spans 14 residues. The V end lost 4 bases, the J end lost 0 bases, and 9 bases lay between the germline ends. CDR3 nucleotide sequence: TGCAGCGTTGGGGGACTCTCGAACACCGGGGAGCTGTTTTTT. Translation: CSVGGLSNTGELFF.

This clone was counted a single time. The genes are TRBV7-2 and TRBJ1-1, with 8 bases fitting TRBD1. V dropped 4 bases and J dropped 11; count of bases not matched to a gene: 18. CDR1 SGHTA and CDR2 FQGNSA come from the germline V gene. This CDR3 has 16 amino acids. Here the CDR3 reads CASSSLGTGPGVKAFF. The CDR3 bases are TGTGCCAGCAGCTCACTAGGGACAGGCCCCGGGGTAAAGGCTTTCTTT.

V gene TRBV19 combines with J gene TRBJ2-2; D remains ambiguous. Germline loops: CDR1 LNHDA, CDR2 SQIVND (reference sequence). The V gene lost 2 bases and the J gene lost 5 bases, with 9 bases spanning the gap. The CDR3 is made up of 14 amino acids. The CDR3 DNA reads TGTGCCAGTAGTATACGGCAGCGAACCGGGGAGCTGTTTTTT. Its translation: CASSIRQRTGELFF.

The V gene is TRBV7-8, the J gene TRBJ1-1; weak D call: TRBD1 (6 bases). Germline CDR1 is SGHVS and CDR2 is FQNEAQ. Trimming removed 1 base at V and 5 bases at J, with 11 bases between. The CDR3 spans 14 residues. The DNA for the CDR3 is TGTGCCAGCAGCTTAGTGGGAAGGGGGACTGAAGCTTTCTTT. Encoded protein: CASSLVGRGTEAFF. The full variable domain, rest sourced from reference TRBV7-8 and TRBJ1-1, is GAGVSQSPRYKVAKRGQDVALRCDPISGHVSLFWYQQALGQGPEFLTYFQNEAQLDKSGLPSDRFFAERPEGSVSTLKIQRTQQEDSAVYLCASSLVGRGTEAFFGQGTRLTVV.

The chain links TRBV28 to TRBJ1-3; perhaps TRBD1 as D (6 bases). The germline V and J ends were trimmed by 6 bases and 4 bases, with 16 bases remaining between them. The CDR3 extends over 15 amino acids. Germline loops: CDR1 MDHEN, CDR2 SYDVKM. In DNA, the CDR3 is TGTGCCAGCAGGCCGTGGGGGGGCTTCGGAAACACCATATATTTT. It translates to CASRPWGGFGNTIYF.

About this clone: A read error may produce the germline difference seen at one junction end. The chain couples TRBV7-7 to TRBJ2-1, with a possible D match to TRBD2 (6 bases). Germline CDR1 is SSHAT and CDR2 is FNYEAQ (reference sequence). This CDR3 is 16 amino acids long. CDR3 DNA: TGTGCTAGCAGCTTATCGAGCGGGTATGGGGAGAATGAGCAGTTCTTC. This translates into CASSLSSGYGENEQFF. The full variable domain, completed using reference TRBV7-7 and TRBJ2-1, is GAGVSQSPRYKVTKRGQDVTLRCDPISSHATLYWYQQALGQGPEFLTYFNYEAQPDKSGLPSDRFSAERPEGSISTLTIQRTEQRDSAMYRCASSLSSGYGENEQFFGPGTRLTVL.

This clone has just one count. V gene TRBV4-3 combines with J gene TRBJ2-3; the D is unclear. CDR1 is LGHNA and CDR2 is YSLEER in the germline V gene. V was cut by 3 bases and J by 6 bases, with 10 bases left in between. The CDR3 extends over 13 amino acids. The CDR3 DNA sequence: TGCGCCAGCAGCCAGGGCCGAGAGGATACGCAGTATTTT. Protein: CASSQGREDTQYF.

The rearrangement joins TRBV5-1 to TRBJ2-1; no definite D call. The V gene lost 0 bases and the J gene lost 4 bases, with 14 bases spanning the gap. From germline, CDR1 is SGHRS and CDR2 YFSETQ. This CDR3 is 16 amino acids long. The CDR3 coding sequence is TGCGCCAGCAGCTTGGCCGGAGCTGAGTATTACAATGAGCAGTTCTTC. This translates into CASSLAGAEYYNEQFF.

The rearrangement links TRBV28 to TRBJ1-5; TRBD1 is a possible D gene (5 bases). Germline CDR1 MDHEN, CDR2 SYDVKM. The CDR3 is 14 residues long. V was pared by 6 bases and J by 1 base, with 10 bases between. The CDR3 loop is CASSMGGSNQPQHF. CDR3 in DNA: TGTGCCAGCAGCATGGGGGGAAGCAATCAGCCCCAGCATTTT.

The sample holds one count of this clone. The chain uses TRBV7-2 and TRBJ1-1, with TRBD1 as a possible D gene (6 bases). CDR3 length: 14 residues. Trimming shortened V by 5 bases and J by 0 bases, and 10 bases separated the two germline ends. Germline V lookup: CDR1 SGHTA, CDR2 FQGNSA. The CDR3 DNA follows: TGTGCCAGCAGCAGCGGACAGTTGAACACTGAAGCTTTCTTT. This codes for CASSSGQLNTEAFF.

The V and J genes are TRBV29-1 and TRBJ2-5; TRBD1 might be the D (6 bases). V lost 4 bases and J lost 4, with 16 bases in between. Germline V gene sequence: CDR1 SQVTM, CDR2 ANQGSEA. There are 14 residues in the CDR3. CDR3 loop: CSVGKGGGAETQYF. The CDR3 nucleotides are TGCAGCGTTGGCAAGGGTGGGGGCGCAGAGACCCAGTACTTC.

The rearrangement links TRBV2 to TRBJ2-1; 11 bases line up with TRBD1. The CDR3 runs 15 residues. Germline V lookup: CDR1 SNHLY, CDR2 FYNNEI. V lost 4 bases to trimming and J lost 6 bases; unmatched junction nucleotides: 5. CDR3 coding DNA: TGTGCCAGCAGTGTGCCGGGACAGGGGGTCAATGAGCAGTTCTTC. It specifies CASSVPGQGVNEQFF.

The chain employs TRBV10-3 and TRBJ2-5, with D maybe TRBD1 (6 bases). Germline assignment: CDR1 ENHRY and CDR2 SYGVKD. Trimming took off 4 bases at V and 1 base at J, with 13 bases between the two ends. The CDR3 loop spans 15 amino acids. The CDR3 DNA follows: TGTGCCATCAGTGGCTCGACAGGAACCCAAGAGACCCAGTACTTC. This gives the protein CAISGSTGTQETQYF.

This chain joins TRBV19 and TRBJ2-7; possibly TRBD1 for D (6 bases). Germline values: CDR1 LNHDA, CDR2 SQIVND (reference sequence). This CDR3 spans 14 amino acids. The V end lost 7 bases, the J end lost 0 bases, and 13 bases lay between the germline ends. DNA for the CDR3: TGTGCCAGTAAACACAGGGTAAGCTCCTACGAGCAGTACTTC. Encoded protein: CASKHRVSSYEQYF. Together with reference TRBV19 and TRBJ2-7, the CDR3 gives the full variable domain: DGGITQSPKYLFRKEGQNVTLSCEQNLNHDAMYWYRQDPGQGLRLIYYSQIVNDFQKGDIAEGYSVSREKKESFPLTVTSAQKNPTAFYLCASKHRVSSYEQYFGPGTRLTVT.

This chain connects TRBV9 to TRBJ1-2; the match to TRBD1 covers 7 bases. The trim removed 0 bases at V and 4 bases at J, leaving 12 bases unmatched. CDR1 and CDR2 from the germline V gene are SGDLS and YYNGEE. CDR3 length: 17 residues. CDR3 sequence reads: CASSVGEGGVLSYGYTF. CDR3 nucleotide sequence: TGTGCCAGCAGCGTAGGAGAAGGGGGCGTGTTATCCTATGGCTACACCTTC. Complete variable domain (other parts from reference TRBV9 and TRBJ1-2): DSGVTQTPKHLITATGQRVTLRCSPRSGDLSVYWYQQSLDQGLQFLIQYYNGEERAKGNILERFSAQQFPDLHSELNLSSLELGDSALYFCASSVGEGGVLSYGYTFGSGTRLTVV.